This T cell receptor beta chain was retrieved from a study of T cell responses to AZD1222 COVID-19 vaccine. TCRdb keeps only in-frame clones here, not all; method: immunoSEQ multiplex PCR. Of 200,000 or so clones detected, approximately 93% appear once; the ten largest clones hold approximately 1%. Trimming removed 6 bases from V and 1 base from J, with 12 bases in between. Germline lookup yields CDR1 SGHTA and CDR2 FQGNSA. The CDR3 contains 14 residues. The gene calls are TRBV7-2 and TRBJ1-1; D is perhaps TRBD1 (5 bases). The TCR sequence derives from an adult who received the AZD1222 COVID-19 vaccine. Sequencing was performed on peripheral blood, taken 28 days after the second AZD1222 dose. CDR3 loop: CASRAPGPNTEAFF. The CDR3 coding sequence is TGTGCCAGCAGGGCTCCGGGGCCGAACACTGAAGCTTTCTTT.